The source of this TCR beta chain is a study of Ad26.COV2.S vaccination and SARS-CoV-2 variants. Study background: Doses of Ad26.COV2.S were injected into muscle once or twice, 56 days apart. Study observations and caveats: The TCR-based breadth and depth measures might underestimate overall T cell responses. CD8+ and CD4+ T cells specific for spike reportedly responded with substantial breadth after vaccination.

About this clone itself: What it binds is unknown.

Germline V gene lookup returns CDR1 LGHDT and CDR2 YNNKEL (reference sequence). The CDR3 covers 12 residues. Trimming took 6 bases from V and 4 from J, leaving 6 bases between them. Some clones are missing from TCRdb's copy, which holds only in-frame ones; the method was immunoSEQ multiplex PCR. Altogether some 390,000 clones are present, 80% to 90% being singletons, with the ten largest covering more than 3%. The treatment is: 15 to 20 received Ad26.COV2.S at low or high dose, single or two shots; 5 received placebo; per-sample allocation not given. The study sampled participants on day 63 after the first vaccine or placebo injection. Immunization relied on an Ad26 vector, which expressed Wuhan-strain SARS-CoV-2 spike.

The sequencing used peripheral blood, collected in a trial of Ad26.COV2.S vaccine versus placebo. The chain couples TRBV3-1 (or the pseudogene TRBV3-2) to TRBJ2-2; D unclear. The TCR comes from a person between 18 and 65 years old who received the Ad26.COV2.S COVID-19 vaccine or a placebo. CDR3 residues: CASRWGTGELFF. Written as DNA, the CDR3 is TGTGCCAGCAGATGGGGCACCGGGGAGCTGTTTTTT.